This TCR beta chain was found in a study of T-cell reconstitution after alpha-beta-depleted transplantation in children. The library targeted TCRbeta and was prepared with unique molecular identifiers. MiXCR, run by TCRdb on the PCR reads, gives a single entry per CDR3 protein. This table holds hundreds of thousands of distinct CDR3 sequences, about 15% found once. This clonotype was recorded many times. Sequencing used PBMCs from the stem cell graft donor, obtained from the stem cell graft. This TCR derives from a human donor who donated a stem cell graft to a child with acute myeloid leukemia.

The CDR3 DNA reads as TGCAGTGCTAGGCCTGGGCGGGGGGTACCTCTGGAGACCCAGTACTTC. This sequence encodes CSARPGRGVPLETQYF. The chain joins TRBV20-1 to TRBJ2-5, with 8 bases identical to TRBD2. Germline-derived CDR1 and CDR2 are DFQATT and SNEGSKA (reference sequence). The CDR3 consists of 16 residues. The trim removed 3 bases at V and 5 bases at J, leaving 14 bases unmatched.